These 15 T cell receptor beta chains share one sample of origin, sequenced in a study of shared clonotypes between healthy human individuals. Sequencing used immunoSEQ multiplex PCR; TCRdb keeps in-frame clones, though not all of them. The data contain hundreds of thousands of clones, around 75% of them singletons. Sequencing used PBMCs. Source of these receptors: a woman aged 40 to 50 in good health. Some clones in this sample may be carry-over from other donors' samples.

The genes are TRBV5-4 and TRBJ1-1, with 7 positions matching TRBD1. Losses at the gene ends were 4 bases for V and 4 bases for J; bases not matched to a gene: 10. CDR1 and CDR2 from the germline V gene are SGHNT and YYREEE (reference sequence). The CDR3 consists of 15 residues. The CDR3 region is CASSAPKQGITEAFF. In DNA, the CDR3 is TGTGCCAGCAGCGCACCAAAACAGGGGATCACTGAAGCTTTCTTT. Together with reference TRBV5-4 and TRBJ1-1, the CDR3 gives the full variable domain: ETGVTQSPTHLIKTRGQQVTLRCSSQSGHNTVSWYQQALGQGPQFIFQYYREEENGRGNFPPRFSGLQFPNYSSELNVNALELDDSALYLCASSAPKQGITEAFFGQGTRLTVV.

Comments on this clone: One junction end does not reproduce the germline sequence, and a read error may be involved. The chain links TRBV7-9 to TRBJ2-7; D might be TRBD2 (5 bases). The CDR3 sequence is 17 residues long. Per germline, CDR1 SEHNR and CDR2 FQNEAQ (reference sequence). This CDR3 reads CASSLGWGLAVSYEKYF. The CDR3 region has the DNA TGTGCCAGCAGCTTAGGTTGGGGTCTAGCCGTTTCCTACGAGAAGTACTTC.

This sequence joins TRBV27 and TRBJ2-2, with D perhaps matching TRBD2 (6 bases). Trimming took off 10 bases at V and 7 bases at J, with 13 bases between the two ends. Germline V gene lookup returns CDR1 MNHEY and CDR2 SMNVEV (reference sequence). The CDR3 has 12 amino acids. CDR3 in amino acids: CATGTSVGELFF. Here the CDR3 DNA reads TGTGCCACGGGGACTTCGGTCGGGGAGCTGTTTTTT.

The chain couples TRBV13 to TRBJ2-7; 8 nucleotides match TRBD1. This CDR3 contains 16 residues. The V segment lost 6 bases and the J segment 3 bases; nucleotides outside the gene matches: 13. Germline CDR1 is PRHDT and CDR2 is FYEKMQ (reference sequence). CDR3 sequence reads: CASRPNRGFGNYEQYF. The CDR3 coding sequence is TGTGCCAGCAGACCAAACAGGGGGTTCGGAAACTACGAGCAGTACTTC.

As to this clone: Other DNA sequences in this sample translate to the same CDR3. The J gene is TRBJ2-2, the V gene TRBV5-1; D ambiguous. Trimming cost V 4 bases and J 1 base, with 2 bases left between them. The CDR3 covers 12 residues. Germline V gives CDR1 SGHRS, CDR2 YFSETQ. Here the CDR3 reads CASSLNTGELFF. The DNA for the CDR3 is TGCGCCAGCAGCCTGAACACCGGGGAGCTGTTTTTT.

This chain joins TRBV5-5 and TRBJ2-3; no definite D call. Germline loops: CDR1 SGHKS, CDR2 YYEKEE (reference sequence). V was shortened by 0 bases and J by 7 bases, with 6 bases between the two germline ends. CDR3 length: 12 amino acids. Here the CDR3 reads CASSLELNTQYF. The DNA of the CDR3 is TGTGCCAGCAGCTTGGAGCTAAATACGCAGTATTTT.

The V gene is TRBV6-1, the J gene TRBJ1-2; TRBD1 might be the D (6 bases). Germline V lookup: CDR1 MNHNS, CDR2 SASEGT. The germline V and J ends were trimmed by 3 bases and 4 bases, with 12 bases remaining between them. This CDR3 comprises 14 residues. The CDR3 nucleotides are TGTGCCAGCAGTGATATGCAGGGGCTCTATGGCTACACCTTC. This gives the protein CASSDMQGLYGYTF.

The chain combines TRBV6-1 with TRBJ2-2; D gene uncertain. The CDR3 is made up of 13 amino acids. Germline assignment: CDR1 MNHNS and CDR2 SASEGT. Trimming cost V 1 base and J 2 bases, with 2 bases left between them. The CDR3 DNA reads TGTGCCAGCAGTGAAGACAACACCGGGGAGCTGTTTTTT. Translated: CASSEDNTGELFF.

The chain links TRBV5-1 to TRBJ2-1, with TRBD2 matching 7 bases. This CDR3 is built from 15 residues. J gave up 2 bases and V 0 bases, and 2 bases lay outside the gene matches. CDR1 is SGHRS and CDR2 is YFSETQ in the germline V gene. The CDR3 nucleotides are TGCGCCAGCAGCTTGGATAGCGGGCCCTACAATGAGCAGTTCTTC. Amino acids: CASSLDSGPYNEQFF. The full variable domain, in which reference TRBV5-1 and TRBJ2-1 provide the parts outside the CDR3, is KAGVTQTPRYLIKTRGQQVTLSCSPISGHRSVSWYQQTPGQGLQFLFEYFSETQRNKGNFPGRFSGRQFSNSRSEMNVSTLELGDSALYLCASSLDSGPYNEQFFGPGTRLTVL.

The V call is TRBV2, the J call TRBJ1-2; the match to TRBD1 covers 7 bases. Losses at the gene ends were 4 bases for V and 4 bases for J; bases not matched to a gene: 9. Germline CDR1 SNHLY, CDR2 FYNNEI. This CDR3 has 15 amino acids. In DNA, the CDR3 is TGTGCCAGCAGTGCAGAGCATCGGGACAGCTATGGCTACACCTTC. It yields the protein CASSAEHRDSYGYTF.

The genes are TRBV27 and TRBJ2-1, with unresolved D. The CDR3 runs to 14 residues. Germline CDR1 and CDR2: MNHEY and SMNVEV (reference sequence). V lost 3 bases to trimming and J lost 5 bases, with 11 bases between them. This CDR3 is CASSFFLRNNEQFF. The CDR3 DNA reads TGTGCCAGCAGTTTTTTCCTTCGGAACAATGAGCAGTTCTTC.

The table lists this clone with a few counts. The chain employs TRBV29-1 and TRBJ1-1, with 9 positions matching TRBD1. Germline V lookup: CDR1 SQVTM, CDR2 ANQGSEA. With V trimmed by 7 bases and J by 3 bases, 12 bases remained unmatched. This CDR3 is built from 15 residues. The CDR3 reads CSAIIGDRDDTEAFF. CDR3 nucleotide sequence: TGCAGCGCTATAATAGGGGACAGGGACGACACTGAAGCTTTCTTT.

The chain carries TRBV28 and TRBJ1-1; D is possibly TRBD1 (6 bases). The V end lost 7 bases, the J end lost 6 bases, and 18 bases lay between the germline ends. The CDR3 runs 14 residues. Germline V CDR1 and CDR2: MDHEN, SYDVKM. This chain's CDR3 is CASTTNGGASEAFF. The CDR3, as DNA: TGTGCCAGCACAACAAACGGGGGGGCCTCTGAAGCTTTCTTT. Full variable domain (rest looked up from reference TRBV28 and TRBJ1-1): DVKVTQSSRYLVKRTGEKVFLECVQDMDHENMFWYRQDPGLGLRLIYFSYDVKMKEKGDIPEGYSVSREKKERFSLILESASTNQTSMYLCASTTNGGASEAFFGQGTRLTVV.

The CDR3 DNA reads TGTGCCAGCAGTGAAGGGACAGCCCTCCTGGAGACCCAGTACTTC. Translation gives CASSEGTALLETQYF. The chain carries TRBV6-1 and TRBJ2-5; perhaps TRBD1 as D (6 bases). Trimming stripped 1 base from V and 5 bases from J, with 14 bases between. The CDR3 totals 15 residues. Germline V gene sequence: CDR1 MNHNS, CDR2 SASEGT.

This chain uses TRBV10-2 with TRBJ2-1, with D tentatively TRBD1 or TRBD2 (5 bases each). The V end lost 3 bases, the J end lost 0 bases, and 12 bases lay between the germline ends. The CDR3 is made up of 16 amino acids. CDR1 WSHSY and CDR2 SAAADI come from the germline V gene. In DNA, the CDR3 is TGCGCCAGCAGTGATTGGGGGTCCCTCTCCTACAATGAGCAGTTCTTC. Amino acids: CASSDWGSLSYNEQFF.